The 2 T cell receptor beta chains presented below share a single source sample, sequenced in a study of T cell repertoires in cytomegalovirus infection. Via MiXCR, TCRdb re-called the reads, giving one row per CDR3 protein. The table has around 350,000 distinct CDR3 sequences, less than 20% seen once; the top ten hold about 10%. Source material: PBMCs. These receptors were taken from a human donor in good health (CMV status not recorded). Some clones in this sample may be carry-over from other donors' samples.

This clonotype has at least ten counts. CDR3 loop: CASSLVPQGAGDQPQHF. The CDR3 DNA follows: TGTGCCAGCAGCTTAGTTCCACAGGGGGCAGGGGATCAGCCCCAGCATTTT. The V gene is TRBV7-2, the J gene TRBJ1-5, with 9 bases matching TRBD1. The germline gives CDR1 SGHTA, CDR2 FQGNSA. V was pared by 1 base and J by 5 bases, with 9 bases of the junction left unmatched. This CDR3 has 17 residues.

This clonotype was seen many times. V and J are TRBV19 and TRBJ2-1; 13 bases agree with TRBD2. This CDR3 is built from 22 residues. The germline V gene has CDR1 LNHDA and CDR2 SQIVND (reference sequence). V lost 10 bases, J lost 1 base, and 25 bases stayed unmatched. CDR3 amino acids: CATSSGQGAKTSGRRSYNEQFF. CDR3 coding DNA: TGTGCCACCTCAAGCGGACAGGGGGCGAAGACTAGCGGGAGGAGGTCCTACAATGAGCAGTTCTTC.